This record looks at one TCR beta chain sequence and its context. The TCR beta CDR3 regions underwent amplification using RNA transcripts as the source. Researchers ran a first-round RT-PCR on the TCR CDR3 using the HTBI primer set. TCRdb processed the multiplex PCR reads anew with MiXCR; each CDR3 protein has one entry. The sample yields around 570,000 distinct CDR3 sequences, 15% to 20% seen once. Germline lookup yields CDR1 SQVTM and CDR2 ANQGSEA. The CDR3 loop spans 13 amino acids. V shed 7 bases and J 0 bases; nucleotides not matched to a gene: 2. The source of the sample is a study of T cells in Graves' hyperthyroidism and ophthalmopathy.

The receptor's source is a man aged 40-49 years with Graves' ophthalmopathy. Sample: blood. V and J are TRBV29-1 and TRBJ2-7; 11 bases fit TRBD2. For the CDR3, the DNA is TGCAGCGCTAGCGGGGGGAGCTCCTACGAGCAGTACTTC. As protein: CSASGGSSYEQYF.